The clone carrying this T cell receptor (beta chain) was observed a handful of times. Antigen unknown. From germline, CDR1 is DFQATT and CDR2 SNEGSKA (reference sequence). The CDR3 sequence is 14 residues long. The ends lost 6 bases at V and 5 bases at J; junction bases unmatched: 8. The record originates from a study of identical twins. Findings and caveats of the study: Shared out-of-frame alpha sequences (those common to twins) showed excess low generation probability. Reduced insertions were recorded for abundant cord blood beta clonotypes, with no such pattern in memory repertoires.

Using its own MiXCR run on the 5' RACE reads, TCRdb lists one record per CDR3 protein. Altogether hundreds of thousands of distinct CDR3 sequences are present, around an eighth being singletons, with the ten largest covering about 1.5%. This same sample was also taken into another study, of yellow fever vaccine responses in identical twins. That work adds: The T cell response to vaccination in identical twins was reportedly partly convergent and partly personalized.

Sequenced input: PBMCs. The chain employs TRBV20-1 and TRBJ2-5; 11 bases agree with TRBD2. This TCR was recovered from a woman aged 18-29 years in good health. CDR3: CSATTSGGGETQYF. As DNA, the CDR3 is TGCAGTGCAACAACTAGCGGGGGTGGGGAGACCCAGTACTTC.